The entry below gives a single T cell receptor beta chain sequence along with its context. What it recognizes is unknown. TCRdb re-called the 5' RACE reads with MiXCR, one entry per CDR3 protein. The table records 250,000 to 350,000 distinct CDR3 sequences, around 15% of them present only once. The record originates from a study of T-cell memory formation after mild COVID-19. Overall study findings and caveats: Among clones peaking at day 37 in the second wave, SARS-CoV-2 specificity remained unconfirmed.

The CDR3 has 11 amino acids. Germline CDR1 is MGHRA and CDR2 is YSYEKL. The source of this sequence is a man aged 18 to 30 who had mild COVID-19 (a few samples of this study predate the infection). Cell type and time point are not known. The rearrangement joins TRBV4-1 to TRBJ2-5, with a tentative D call TRBD2 (6 bases). Input material: PBMCs or a T cell subset sorted from them (not recorded which). The CDR3 coding sequence is TGCGCAGCGGGCAGCCAAGAGACCCAGTACTTC. Amino acids: CAAGSQETQYF.